This T cell receptor beta chain comes out of a study of blood T cell repertoires in COVID-19. Study as a whole: Sources were T cells, B-cell-depleted T cells, or PBMCs; the material itself was cDNA or gDNA.

Original data processing: Amplifying reference gene primers gave estimates of nucleated cell counts. The table came from immunoSEQ multiplex PCR; TCRdb's copy has only in-frame clones and leaves some out. Clone size and the V and J calls come from that table; the DNA yielded D and trimming. Of some 60,000 clones in the sample, roughly 91% were seen once. This CDR3 is built from 14 residues. Germline CDR1 is SQVTM and CDR2 is ANQGSEA. Trimming took 7 bases from V and 3 from J; bases not matched to a gene: 11. The sequenced material came from peripheral blood. This clonotype was obtained from a human donor in a cohort sampled during active COVID-19. The rearrangement joins TRBV29-1 to TRBJ2-7; TRBD1 agrees at 8 bases. CDR3 protein: CSAAPSDRVYEQYF. CDR3 nucleotides: TGCAGCGCTGCCCCCTCGGACAGGGTCTACGAGCAGTACTTC.